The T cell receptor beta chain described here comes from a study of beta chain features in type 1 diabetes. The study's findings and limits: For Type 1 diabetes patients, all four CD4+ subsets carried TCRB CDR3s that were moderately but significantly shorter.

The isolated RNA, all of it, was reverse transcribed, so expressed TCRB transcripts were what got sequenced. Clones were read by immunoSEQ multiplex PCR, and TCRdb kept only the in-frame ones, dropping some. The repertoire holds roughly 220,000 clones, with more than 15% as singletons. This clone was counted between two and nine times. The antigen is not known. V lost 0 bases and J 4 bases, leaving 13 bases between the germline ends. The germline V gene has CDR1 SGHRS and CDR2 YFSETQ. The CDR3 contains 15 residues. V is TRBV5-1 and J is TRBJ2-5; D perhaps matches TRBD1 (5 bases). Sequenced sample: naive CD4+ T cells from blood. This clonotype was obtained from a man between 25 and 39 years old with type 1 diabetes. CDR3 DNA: TGCGCCAGCAGCTTGGCTGCAGGGCTGGGAGAGACCCAGTACTTC. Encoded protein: CASSLAAGLGETQYF. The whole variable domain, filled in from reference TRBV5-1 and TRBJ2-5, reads KAGVTQTPRYLIKTRGQQVTLSCSPISGHRSVSWYQQTPGQGLQFLFEYFSETQRNKGNFPGRFSGRQFSNSRSEMNVSTLELGDSALYLCASSLAAGLGETQYFGPGTRLLVL.